The rows below give T cell receptor beta chains drawn from one sample of a study of CD8 T cells in ankylosing spondylitis. TCRdb called the 5' RACE reads again in MiXCR, with one record for every CDR3 protein. The table lists 300,000 to 400,000 distinct CDR3 sequences, more than 9% of them singletons. Sequences were obtained from blood, either unsorted or a sorted T cell fraction (not recorded which). All receptors come from a female donor with ankylosing spondylitis or in good health (not recorded which). Each CDR3 is given with its conserved first and last residue. The order of the fields is V gene, J gene, clone size, D gene, CDR3 DNA, CDR3 protein. D genes are given only for firm matches. Where a row states a size, it is once, few, many or the class of an expanded clone; other rows omit it.

v_call: TRBV20-1
j_call: TRBJ2-5
clone_size: many
d_call: TRBD2
cdr3_nt: TGCAGTGCTAGAGGGCTAGCGGGAGAAAGAGAGACCCAGTACTTC
cdr3_aa: CSARGLAGERETQYF

v_call: TRBV2
j_call: TRBJ1-2
clone_size: -
d_call: TRBD1
cdr3_nt: TGTGCCAGCAGTGAAAGGTCAGGGGGCGTGCCTGGCTACACCTTC
cdr3_aa: CASSERSGGVPGYTF

v_call: TRBV27
j_call: TRBJ1-2
clone_size: -
d_call: TRBD1
cdr3_nt: TGTGCCAGCCAAGACAGGGTGGGTGGCTACACCTTC
cdr3_aa: CASQDRVGGYTF

v_call: TRBV15
j_call: TRBJ2-2
clone_size: -
d_call: -
cdr3_nt: TGTGCCACCAGCGCCCGAATCGGCCCCTTGACCGGGGAGCTGTTTTTT
cdr3_aa: CATSARIGPLTGELFF

v_call: TRBV24-1
j_call: TRBJ1-5
clone_size: many
d_call: -
cdr3_nt: TGTGCCACCAGTGAAGGGACCCCGAATCAGCCCCAGCATTTT
cdr3_aa: CATSEGTPNQPQHF

v_call: TRBV7-9
j_call: TRBJ2-7
clone_size: few
d_call: -
cdr3_nt: TGTGCCAGCAGCTCCGGGGAAGCCGCGGGGTACGAGCAGTACTTC
cdr3_aa: CASSSGEAAGYEQYF

v_call: TRBV29-1
j_call: TRBJ2-2
clone_size: many
d_call: -
cdr3_nt: TGCAGCGTTGTCCCAATGAACACCGGGGAGCTGTTTTTT
cdr3_aa: CSVVPMNTGELFF

v_call: TRBV12-3/TRBV12-4
j_call: TRBJ2-1
clone_size: many
d_call: -
cdr3_nt: TGTGCCAGCACCTCCCCTGGAAGCGGATACAATGAGCAGTTCTTC
cdr3_aa: CASTSPGSGYNEQFF

v_call: TRBV20-1
j_call: TRBJ1-2
clone_size: many
d_call: -
cdr3_nt: TGCAGTGCACCAACCGGGACAATAGGAGTCTATGGCTACACCTTC
cdr3_aa: CSAPTGTIGVYGYTF

v_call: TRBV9
j_call: TRBJ1-2
clone_size: many
d_call: TRBD1
cdr3_nt: TGTGCCAGCAGCGTAGGAGGAGGACAGGTGCCTGGCTACACCTTC
cdr3_aa: CASSVGGGQVPGYTF

v_call: TRBV6-1
j_call: TRBJ2-7
clone_size: -
d_call: TRBD1
cdr3_nt: TGTGCCAGCAGGCTGGACAGGGGGCCCTACGAGCAGTACTTC
cdr3_aa: CASRLDRGPYEQYF

v_call: TRBV19
j_call: TRBJ1-1
clone_size: -
d_call: -
cdr3_nt: TGTGCCAGTAGAGTAAACGAGCTCGAAGCTTTCTTT
cdr3_aa: CASRVNELEAFF

v_call: TRBV2
j_call: TRBJ2-7
clone_size: -
d_call: -
cdr3_nt: TGTGCCAGCCAGGGGGGGGCCTCCTACGAGCAGTACTTC
cdr3_aa: CASQGGASYEQYF

v_call: TRBV29-1
j_call: TRBJ1-2
clone_size: many
d_call: -
cdr3_nt: TGCAGCGTTGAATTAAGACAGAGCGAGAACTATGGCTACACCTTC
cdr3_aa: CSVELRQSENYGYTF

v_call: TRBV12-3/TRBV12-4
j_call: TRBJ2-1
clone_size: many
d_call: -
cdr3_nt: TGTGCCAGCAGTTCCTGGGGGGGGCGCGTATACAATGAGCAGTTCTTC
cdr3_aa: CASSSWGGRVYNEQFF

v_call: TRBV27
j_call: TRBJ1-1
clone_size: many
d_call: TRBD1
cdr3_nt: TGTGCCAGCAGTCTCGACAGGGGGCACACTGAAGCTTTCTTT
cdr3_aa: CASSLDRGHTEAFF

v_call: TRBV12-3/TRBV12-4
j_call: TRBJ2-7
clone_size: -
d_call: TRBD2
cdr3_nt: TGTGCCAGCAGTTTCTTGGGCGGGAGCAGGGACGAGCAGTACTTC
cdr3_aa: CASSFLGGSRDEQYF

v_call: TRBV2
j_call: TRBJ2-5
clone_size: -
d_call: -
cdr3_nt: TGTGCCACCGAAGAGACCCAGTACTTC
cdr3_aa: CATEETQYF

v_call: TRBV4-1
j_call: TRBJ2-2
clone_size: many
d_call: -
cdr3_nt: TGCGCCAGCAGCCATGGGGGCGGGGAGCTGTTTTTT
cdr3_aa: CASSHGGGELFF

v_call: TRBV29-1
j_call: TRBJ2-5
clone_size: many
d_call: -
cdr3_nt: TGCAGCATCAGGGTCGTTGGGGAGACCCAGTACTTC
cdr3_aa: CSIRVVGETQYF

v_call: TRBV12-3/TRBV12-4
j_call: TRBJ1-1
clone_size: many
d_call: TRBD1
cdr3_nt: TGTGCCAGCAGCCGCCCCCAGGGGGCTAGGACTGAAGCTTTCTTT
cdr3_aa: CASSRPQGARTEAFF

v_call: TRBV12-3/TRBV12-4
j_call: TRBJ2-2
clone_size: many
d_call: -
cdr3_nt: TGTGCCAGCAGTTTGTGGAACACCGGGGAGCTGTTTTTT
cdr3_aa: CASSLWNTGELFF

v_call: TRBV7-9
j_call: TRBJ2-1
clone_size: many
d_call: -
cdr3_nt: TGTGCCAGCAGCTTAGCGCCGACAGGTCCCAATGAGCAGTTCTTC
cdr3_aa: CASSLAPTGPNEQFF

v_call: TRBV5-1
j_call: TRBJ2-7
clone_size: many
d_call: -
cdr3_nt: TGCGCCAGCAGCTTGGATGGTAGGAACTACGAGCAGTACTTC
cdr3_aa: CASSLDGRNYEQYF

v_call: TRBV27
j_call: TRBJ1-1
clone_size: -
d_call: -
cdr3_nt: TGTGCCAGCAGCGTCATTGGGGACACTGAAGCTTTCTTT
cdr3_aa: CASSVIGDTEAFF